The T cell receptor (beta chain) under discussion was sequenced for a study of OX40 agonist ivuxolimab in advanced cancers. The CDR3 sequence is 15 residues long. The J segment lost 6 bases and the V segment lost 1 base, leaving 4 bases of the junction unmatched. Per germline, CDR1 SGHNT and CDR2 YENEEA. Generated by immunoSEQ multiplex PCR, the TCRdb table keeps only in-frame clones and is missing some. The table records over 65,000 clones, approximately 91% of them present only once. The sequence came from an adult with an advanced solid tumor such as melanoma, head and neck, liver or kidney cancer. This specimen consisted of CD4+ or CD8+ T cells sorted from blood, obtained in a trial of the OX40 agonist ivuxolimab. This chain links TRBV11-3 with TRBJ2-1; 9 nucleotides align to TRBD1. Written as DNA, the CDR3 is TGTGCCAGCAGCTTAGGGACAGGGGATTCCAATGAGCAGTTCTTC. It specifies CASSLGTGDSNEQFF.